The sequence of this T cell receptor (beta chain) was determined in a study of T cell responses to AZD1222 COVID-19 vaccine. Generated by immunoSEQ multiplex PCR, the TCRdb table keeps only in-frame clones and is missing some. The data show about 160,000 clones, with roughly nine tenths seen just once and roughly 1.6% held by the top ten. The germline gives CDR1 SGHTA, CDR2 FQGNSA. V was pared by 1 base and J by 2 bases, with 11 bases between. CDR3 length: 15 amino acids. This sequence joins TRBV7-2 and TRBJ1-1; D is perhaps TRBD1 (6 bases). The TCR originated in an adult in good health. Sequencing was performed on peripheral blood, taken on day 0 of AZD1222 vaccination. CDR3 bases: TGTGCCAGCAGCTTAGGAGGGGGACTAAACACTGAAGCTTTCTTT. It encodes CASSLGGGLNTEAFF. Full variable domain (remainder filled in from reference TRBV7-2 and TRBJ1-1): GAGVSQSPSNKVTEKGKDVELRCDPISGHTALYWYRQSLGQGLEFLIYFQGNSAPDKSGLPSDRFSAERTGGSVSTLTIQRTQQEDSAVYLCASSLGGGLNTEAFFGQGTRLTVV.